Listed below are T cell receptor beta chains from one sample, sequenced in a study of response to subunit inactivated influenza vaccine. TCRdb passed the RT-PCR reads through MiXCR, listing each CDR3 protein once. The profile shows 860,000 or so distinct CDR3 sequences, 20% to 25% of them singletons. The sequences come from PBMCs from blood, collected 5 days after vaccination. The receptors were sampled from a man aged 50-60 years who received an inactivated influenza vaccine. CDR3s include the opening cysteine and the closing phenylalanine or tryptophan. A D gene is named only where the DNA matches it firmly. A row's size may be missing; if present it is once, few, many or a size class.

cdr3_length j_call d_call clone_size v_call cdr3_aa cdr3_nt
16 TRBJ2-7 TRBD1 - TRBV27 CASFHYPGQGAYEQYF TGTGCCAGCTTTCATTACCCGGGTCAGGGGGCTTACGAGCAGTACTTC
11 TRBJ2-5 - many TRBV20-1 CSARRQETQYF TGCAGTGCTAGACGCCAAGAGACCCAGTACTTC
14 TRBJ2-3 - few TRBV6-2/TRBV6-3 CASSYRGSTDTQYF TGTGCCAGCAGTTATCGGGGAAGCACAGATACGCAGTATTTT
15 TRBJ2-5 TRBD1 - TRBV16 CASSQQDRGEETQYF TGTGCCAGCAGCCAACAGGACAGGGGCGAAGAGACCCAGTACTTC
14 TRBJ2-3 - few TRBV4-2 CASSQSGAGDTQYF TGTGCCAGCAGCCAATCAGGGGCGGGGGATACGCAGTATTTT
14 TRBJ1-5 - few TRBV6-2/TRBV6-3 CASSNWGGNQPQHF TGTGCCAGCAGTAACTGGGGCGGGAATCAGCCCCAGCATTTT
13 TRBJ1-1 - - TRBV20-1 CSAGGPGGTEAFF TGCAGTGCTGGGGGGCCCGGAGGCACTGAAGCTTTCTTT
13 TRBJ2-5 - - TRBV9 CASSTRIGETQYF TGTGCCAGCAGCACCCGGATCGGAGAGACCCAGTACTTC
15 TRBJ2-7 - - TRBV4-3 CASSQAAGARYEQYF TGCGCCAGCAGCCAAGCTGCGGGGGCCAGATACGAGCAGTACTTC
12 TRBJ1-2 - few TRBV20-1 CSASPLRYGYTF TGCAGTGCTAGCCCCCTGCGGTATGGCTACACCTTC
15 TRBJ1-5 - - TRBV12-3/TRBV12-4 CASSTQTGSNQPQHF TGTGCCAGCAGTACCCAGACGGGTAGCAATCAGCCCCAGCATTTT
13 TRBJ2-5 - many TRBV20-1 CSATGGSQETQYF TGCAGTGCTACAGGGGGGTCCCAAGAGACCCAGTACTTC
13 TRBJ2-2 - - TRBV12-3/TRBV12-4 CASHPFGTGELFF TGTGCCAGCCACCCCTTTGGGACCGGGGAGCTGTTTTTT
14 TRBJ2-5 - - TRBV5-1 CASSLVSVQETQYF TGCGCCAGCAGCTTGGTTTCAGTACAAGAGACCCAGTACTTC
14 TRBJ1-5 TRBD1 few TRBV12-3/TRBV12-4 CASRRGQGNQPQHF TGTGCCAGCAGGAGGGGACAGGGCAATCAGCCCCAGCATTTT
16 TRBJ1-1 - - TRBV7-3 CASSLTPSTGTKEAFF TGTGCCAGCAGCTTAACCCCCAGCACAGGAACGAAAGAAGCTTTCTTT
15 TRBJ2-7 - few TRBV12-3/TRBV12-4 CASSFRSESSYEQYF TGTGCCAGCAGTTTTCGATCTGAGAGCTCCTACGAGCAGTACTTC
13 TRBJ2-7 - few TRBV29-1 CSAAGGLAYEQYF TGCAGCGCCGCAGGAGGTCTGGCCTACGAGCAGTACTTC
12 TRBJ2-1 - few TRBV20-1 CSVMGAYNEQFF TGCAGTGTAATGGGGGCCTACAATGAGCAGTTCTTC
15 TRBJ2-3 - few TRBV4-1 CASSQRTDFTDTQYF TGCGCCAGCAGCCAAAGGACAGATTTCACAGATACGCAGTATTTT
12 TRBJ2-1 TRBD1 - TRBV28 CASDRGRREQFF TGTGCCAGCGACAGGGGACGGCGTGAGCAGTTCTTC
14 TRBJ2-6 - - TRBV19 CASSPGFWANVLTF TGTGCCAGTAGCCCAGGATTCTGGGCCAACGTCCTGACTTTC
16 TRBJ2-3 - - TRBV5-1 CASSLIGRNAADTQYF TGCGCCAGCAGCTTGATAGGGCGAAACGCGGCAGATACGCAGTATTTT
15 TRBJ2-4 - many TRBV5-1 CASSLGQDAKNIQYF TGCGCCAGCAGCTTGGGACAGGATGCCAAAAACATTCAGTACTTC
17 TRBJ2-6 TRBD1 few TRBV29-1 CSVALGQGISGANVLTF TGCAGCGTTGCGCTTGGACAGGGCATCTCTGGGGCCAACGTCCTGACTTTC
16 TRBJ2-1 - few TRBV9 CASSSSSEWAYNEQFF TGTGCCAGCAGCTCGTCTAGCGAATGGGCCTACAATGAGCAGTTCTTC
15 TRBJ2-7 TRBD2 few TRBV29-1 CSVEDRWRESYEQYF TGCAGCGTTGAAGATCGGTGGCGGGAGAGTTACGAGCAGTACTTC
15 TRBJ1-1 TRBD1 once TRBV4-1 CASSHPTGFGTEAFF TGCGCCAGCAGCCACCCGACAGGGTTTGGGACTGAAGCTTTCTTT
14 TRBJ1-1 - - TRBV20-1 CSALKDGMYTEAFF TGCAGTGCTCTCAAAGACGGCATGTACACTGAAGCTTTCTTT
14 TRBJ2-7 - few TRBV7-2 CASSFGISRYEQYF TGTGCCAGCAGCTTCGGCATTTCCAGGTACGAGCAGTACTTC
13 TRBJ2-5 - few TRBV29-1 CSVEPGRRETQYF TGCAGCGTTGAACCAGGGCGTAGAGAGACCCAGTACTTC
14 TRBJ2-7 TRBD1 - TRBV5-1 CASSWEGQGNEQYF TGCGCCAGCAGCTGGGAGGGACAGGGCAACGAGCAGTACTTC
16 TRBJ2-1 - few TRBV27 CASSLIGFTSINEQFF TGTGCCAGCAGTTTGATTGGATTCACTAGCATCAATGAGCAGTTCTTC
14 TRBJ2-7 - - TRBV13 CASSLTQVTYEQYF TGTGCCAGCAGCCTCACACAGGTTACCTACGAGCAGTACTTC